This T cell receptor beta chain was identified during a study of cytomegalovirus exposure and HLA in healthy donors (dated by TCRdb to about 2017). For context, the study as a whole: An earlier analysis of approximately 600 of the donors reported more than 250 Gb of sequence data and approximately 110 million unique TCR beta sequences from 150 million to 200 million T cells. Four to six DR-DQ haplotypes were handled as single units for association and clustering, since linkage in the cohort was strong. All discovery cohort repertoires had been generated on a single sequencing platform. The study aimed to test whether signatures of past pathogen exposure could be identified by cataloging public T cell receptors. An earlier analysis of 500 to 750 of the donors applied high-throughput TCR beta sequencing to assess whether each TCR beta V gene segment acted as functional or pseudogenic. Donor age, sex, ethnicity and CMV serostatus were compiled together with the repertoire data. In a later analysis, previously published TCR beta repertoires from more than 500 donors were re-analyzed and high-resolution HLA genotyping was added so that TCR occurrence patterns could be studied. On average, around 240,000 unique TCR beta nucleotide sequences were sequenced per donor among a few hundred genotyped donors of the cohort, with 15% to 20% of those sequences being non-productive. The number of typed donors differed by locus: about 620-640 for A, B, C, DRB1 and DQB1; some 500 for DQA1; 606 for DPA1; and about 470 for DPB1. The genetic ancestry cluster associated with self-reported Caucasian donors included roughly four fifths of the approximately 410 genotyped donors. The study used immunosequencing to profile the T cell repertoires of 670 or so subjects and linked those repertoires to cytomegalovirus serostatus. Genome-wide SNP genotypes for about three fifths of the roughly 700 donors were used in a later genetic analysis, which treated that subset as a discovery cohort. The study combined high-throughput TCR immunosequencing, statistical association of individual TCRs with disease status, and machine learning to predict cytomegalovirus infection status. Class I and class II HLA loci were covered by the typing at four-digit resolution. An early release that covered about 600 HLA-typed donors contained approximately 300 gigabases of sequencing data and tens of millions of unique TCR sequences. Along with the approximately 670-subject first cohort, a separate validation cohort of around 120 different subjects was used. The later analysis used no new phenotypic data to find candidate immune exposures, relying instead on TCR beta sequences and their occurrence across donors. Results the study describes overall, beyond this receptor: It was suggested by the authors that the approach could potentially be generalized to other disease states and immunological phenotypes. The 87-base-pair reads could not distinguish some IMGT-functional V segments, including TRBV6-2 and TRBV6-3, so those segments were excluded. A later analysis found that most CMV-associated TCR beta chains appeared HLA-restricted, with HLA associations seemingly driven largely by CMV exposure. The classifier was reported to diagnose cytomegalovirus status with high specificity and sensitivity in both the original and validation cohorts. Across donors, most TCR sequences were observed very rarely, whereas some public TCRs were present in many individuals. A group of highly shared sequence variants was considered likely to be a technical artifact of the sequencing pipeline. A further reported finding was that TCR beta sequences accurately predicted the HLA-A and HLA-B alleles for most subjects in the first cohort. The study gave a list of over 150 TCR beta chains associated with cytomegalovirus. In vitro tests confirmed that a few of the cytomegalovirus-associated TCR beta chains recognize cytomegalovirus antigens. When HLA alleles, especially DR and DQ, strongly co-occurred, TCR associations were difficult to assign to individual alleles. Several of the top co-occurrence clusters appeared to be linked to parvovirus B19, influenza, CMV and Epstein-Barr virus, according to a later analysis. According to a later analysis, TCR association rates differed among HLA loci, with DRB1 alleles showing the most associated TCRs and HLA-C alleles showing the fewest. In a later analysis, some 17,000 TCR beta sequences were associated with specific HLA alleles at a false discovery rate of 0.05. Linkage disequilibrium might explain the correlated functional status among segregating V segments, but an unknown experimental factor could not be excluded. Only TCR beta chains were sequenced in this cohort, and the absence of alpha or paired-chain data limited detectable features. According to a later genetic analysis, donors in an Asian-associated ancestry cluster had fewer N-insertions in productive TCRs than the roughly 660-donor mean. Roughly uniform sequencing depth across donors was assumed in presence/absence analyses, although this assumption may not hold. Over 15 rarely observed V segments, including chromosome 9 orphons, were excluded from the earlier analysis of some 590 of the donors because counts were too low. A later genetic analysis associated a missense DCLRE1C variant with V-gene and J-gene trimming of TCR beta chains, and an independent cohort replicated the association. Because some donors lacked HLA typing at each locus, the association tests relied only on the typed subset. In a later analysis, HLA-associated TCR beta chains were found to be more clonally expanded and to have lower generation probabilities than equally common non-associated chains. In an earlier analysis of some 540 of the donors, most TCR beta V segments appeared in productive rearrangements about 87% or about 30% of the time, broadly matching IMGT annotations. For the cohort, immune exposure information was limited to CMV serostatus.

This clone was detected once. It lacks a known antigen. No clone much larger than this one lies a single base away; base qualities are absent. Counted from cysteine to phenylalanine, this CDR3 has 15 amino acids. Of all the DNA, just the CDR3 is kept, 45 bases in frame from base 1. After removal of 0 bases from V and 4 bases from J, the junction retains 5 bases not matched to a gene. CDR1 and CDR2, per the germline V gene (reference sequence), are SGHNT and YYREEE. Libraries came from the immunoSEQ multiplex PCR assay. A mixture of 60 forward primers for TCR Vbeta segments and 13 reverse primers for TCR Jbeta segments was used in the multiplex PCR. The CDR3 region of rearranged TCR beta genes was amplified from genomic DNA with a multiplex PCR assay. The Illumina HiSeq System was used to sequence the amplified TCR beta libraries as 87-base-pair reads. The study's processing was this. In a later analysis, roughly 80 million unique TCR beta chains were counted across the approximately 640 repertoires, and roughly 11 million of these chains were shared by at least two donors. To remove PCR and sequencing errors, raw reads were error-corrected and collapsed into unique sequences using a nearest-neighbor algorithm that merged closely related sequences. CDR3 sequences were aligned to IMGT reference sequences to assign V, D and J gene segments. Each retained sequence needed at least a six-nucleotide match to both a V gene segment and a J gene segment. Rearrangements were classified as productive when the CDR3 lacked stop codons and remained in frame with V and J, and all other rearrangements were classified as non-productive. Following IMGT convention, CDR3 was defined as the stretch from the second conserved V-encoded cysteine up to the conserved J-encoded phenylalanine. The earlier analysis of 500 to 650 of the donors excluded any sequence lacking an unambiguous match to a single V gene segment. In an earlier analysis of a few hundred of the donors, V segments were called functional above 56.7% productive rearrangements and were called segregating when the between-donor standard deviation exceeded 5%. A statistical classification framework was developed to diagnose cytomegalovirus status using the catalog of TCR beta chain sequences. V and J gene assignment, in a later analysis, came from comparing TCR nucleotide sequences with IMGT/GENE-DB human TR gene sequences. In a later analysis, CDR3 sequences and most-parsimonious VDJ recombination scenarios were assigned using the TCRdist pipeline. In a later analysis, each TCR beta chain was defined by its CDR3 amino acid sequence together with its V-gene family, and reads lacking a unique V-gene family were excluded. In a later analysis, around 600 highly shared, low-generation-probability nucleotide sequences were removed to address suspected cross-contamination and a sequencing artifact. In a later analysis, a clonal expansion index was calculated for each public chain from normalized within-repertoire ranks of inferred template counts. A later analysis computed generation probabilities with a VDJ recombination model fitted to out-of-frame rearrangements, and checked the results against IGoR. A later analysis scored TCR-TCR, TCR-HLA and TCR-CMV co-occurrence with hypergeometric tests, applying a repertoire-size bias correction to TCR pairs. A later analysis estimated false discovery rates by permuting HLA or CMV assignments 20 times. A later analysis grouped co-occurring TCRs with DBSCAN, adding TCRdist sequence similarity when clustering within HLA-allele-positive subsets. Co-occurrence clustering excluded repertoires with fewer than 30,000 or more than 120,000 public chains, plus five with anomalous nucleotide sharing. TCRdb provides this immuneACCESS table in a form limited to in-frame rearrangements. Some clones are lacking; in checked studies, under half of them reflect an unresolved V gene, and why the rest are absent is not known. V and J calls and clone size are copied from that table; D and trimming were computed from the DNA. Counted in this sample were 100,000 or so clones; around 84% of them appeared once. The ten largest clones capture under 5.5% of the sample.

In total, over 600 healthy bone marrow donors made up the cohort. All cohort members were sampled while nominally healthy, although unrecorded immune exposures were likely present. The donor tested CMV seropositive and was one of the 289 seropositive cohort members. A peripheral blood sample was collected from each donor, and TCR beta sequencing was performed on peripheral blood mononuclear cells. Genomic DNA was extracted from the blood cell samples with the Qiagen DNeasy Blood Extraction Kit. Sequenced material: PBMCs. This TCR derives from a woman aged 35 to 49 in good health and CMV-seropositive. Recombination linked TRBV5-4 to TRBJ2-3; the central 7 bases match TRBD1. The DNA reads TGTGCCAGCAGCTTGGCCCTACAGGGGTCAGATACGCAGTATTTT. Translated, this gives CASSLALQGSDTQYF.